Presented here are 10 T cell receptor beta chains from one specimen sequenced in a study of T cells in Graves' hyperthyroidism and ophthalmopathy. The investigators amplified TCR beta CDR3 regions from RNA transcripts. Carried out on the TCR CDR3, a first-round RT-PCR used the HTBI primer set. TCRdb called the multiplex PCR reads again in MiXCR, with one record for every CDR3 protein. Of around 300,000 distinct CDR3 sequences in the sample, less than 15% were seen once. Source material: blood. These receptors were collected from a woman under 40 with Graves' hyperthyroidism that later progressed to Graves' ophthalmopathy.

This clonotype was detected only a few times. One end of the junction is discordant with germline, which a read error may explain. The chain links TRBV7-7 to TRBJ2-7; D not certain. The CDR3 spans 18 residues. Germline V gives CDR1 SSHAT, CDR2 FNYEAQ (reference sequence). The CDR3 DNA is TGTGCTAGCAGCTTAGTGCCCCTACCCTCCCTATCATCCTACGAGCAGTACTTC. Protein sequence: CASSLVPLPSLSSYEQYF. Full variable domain (outside the CDR3, taken from reference TRBV7-7 and TRBJ2-7): GAGVSQSPRYKVTKRGQDVTLRCDPISSHATLYWYQQALGQGPEFLTYFNYEAQPDKSGLPSDRFSAERPEGSISTLTIQRTEQRDSAMYRCASSLVPLPSLSSYEQYFGPGTRLTVT.

In this sample, this clonotype turned up many times. V gene TRBV7-2 combines with J gene TRBJ2-7; no reliable D call. The CDR3 runs 12 residues. CDR1 and CDR2 (germline): SGHTA, FQGNSA. Between the trimmed V and J ends, which lost 5 bases and 5 bases, there was a span of 10 bases. The CDR3 sequence is CASSLGSNEQYF. CDR3 in DNA: TGTGCCAGCAGCCTGGGGTCGAACGAGCAGTACTTC.

This clonotype came up many times. The rearrangement uses TRBV13 and TRBJ2-7, with D tentatively TRBD2 (6 bases). Germline V gene data show CDR1 as PRHDT and CDR2 as FYEKMQ (reference sequence). The length of the CDR3 is 15 residues. With 4 bases removed from V and 4 bases from J, the gap between germline ends came to 17 bases. The CDR3: CASSSSRRAAYEQYF. Here the CDR3 DNA reads TGTGCCAGCAGCTCCTCTAGGAGGGCCGCTTACGAGCAGTACTTC.

The chain carries TRBV5-1 and TRBJ2-1; 8 bases are a match to TRBD2. J was trimmed by 2 bases and V by 4 bases; bases with no gene match: 8. In germline, CDR1 is SGHRS, CDR2 YFSETQ. The CDR3 has 16 residues. CDR3 region: CASSHGGVLAYNEQFF. As DNA, the CDR3 is TGCGCCAGCAGCCACGGGGGGGTCCTAGCCTACAATGAGCAGTTCTTC.

This clonotype was seen ten or more times. The chain combines TRBV7-2 with TRBJ2-5, with a tentative D call TRBD1 (7 bases). The germline gives CDR1 SGHTA, CDR2 FQGNSA. V was cut by 1 base and J by 6 bases, with 18 bases left in between. The CDR3 runs 16 residues. This CDR3 reads CASSLVGWQGGKTQYF. DNA for the CDR3: TGTGCCAGCAGCTTAGTTGGGTGGCAGGGGGGAAAGACCCAGTACTTC. Full variable domain (missing parts from reference TRBV7-2 and TRBJ2-5): GAGVSQSPSNKVTEKGKDVELRCDPISGHTALYWYRQSLGQGLEFLIYFQGNSAPDKSGLPSDRFSAERTGGSVSTLTIQRTQQEDSAVYLCASSLVGWQGGKTQYFGPGTRLLVL.

Ten or more counts support this clonotype. The gene calls are TRBV5-6 and TRBJ2-1; no clear D. The V gene lost 1 base and the J gene lost 3 bases, with 14 bases spanning the gap. Germline V gives CDR1 SGHDT, CDR2 YYEEEE. The CDR3 contains 16 residues. The CDR3 spells CASSLIRSVFYNEQFF. In nucleotides, the CDR3 is TGTGCCAGCAGCTTGATCCGGAGTGTCTTCTACAATGAGCAGTTCTTC.

There are many counts of this clonotype. The J gene is TRBJ1-4, the V gene TRBV7-9; no definite D call. Per the germline V gene, CDR1 is SEHNR and CDR2 is FQNEAQ (reference sequence). Trimming shortened V by 2 bases and J by 7 bases, and 5 bases separated the two germline ends. The CDR3 sequence is 12 residues long. CDR3 region: CASSLRVEKLFF. The CDR3 DNA is TGTGCCAGCAGCTTAAGGGTTGAAAAACTGTTTTTT.

There are many counts of this clonotype. The chain is built from TRBV12-3 or TRBV12-4 and TRBJ1-4; D gene unclear. The CDR3 is made up of 14 amino acids. Trimming cost V 3 bases and J 7 bases, with 12 bases left between them. The CDR3 DNA reads TGTGCCAGCAGTTTTTTGGGATGGAGTGAAAAACTGTTTTTT. Amino acids: CASSFLGWSEKLFF.

The gene calls are TRBV6-2 or TRBV6-3 and TRBJ2-7; D is ambiguous. The length of the CDR3 is 13 residues. The V end lost 4 bases, the J end lost 2 bases, and 9 bases lay between the germline ends. Germline CDR1 is MNHEY and CDR2 is SVGEGT. CDR3 region: CASSFSQAYEQYF. The CDR3 DNA follows: TGTGCCAGCAGTTTCTCCCAGGCCTACGAGCAGTACTTC.

Ten or more counts support this clonotype. The rearrangement joins TRBV6-2 or TRBV6-3 to TRBJ2-1; 9 bases agree with TRBD2. Looked up from germline, CDR1 is MNHEY and CDR2 is SVGEGT. CDR3 length: 17 residues. J gave up 8 bases and V 2 bases, and 13 bases lay outside the gene matches. CDR3 sequence (DNA): TGTGCCAGCAGTTACCCGCCTTGGGGCGGGAGGGATGATGAGCAGTTCTTC. Its translation: CASSYPPWGGRDDEQFF.